A selection of T cell receptor beta chains follows, all from one sample in a study of blood T cell repertoires in COVID-19. Generated by immunoSEQ multiplex PCR, the TCRdb table keeps only in-frame clones and is missing some. The repertoire includes tens of thousands of clones, approximately 92% of them detected once, and under 15% sits in the top ten. Sequenced input: peripheral blood. The receptors stem from a human donor with active COVID-19. The donor label of this sample is uncertain. The CDR3 runs from the conserved cysteine through the conserved F or W. D genes are given only for firm matches. A clone size is listed for some rows: how often the clone was seen (once, few, many), or a class if it is expanded.

d_gene	v_gene	abundance	j_gene	CDR3nt	CDR3aa
.	TRBV7-9	.	TRBJ1-2	TGTGCCAGCAGCCTACAGGACTATGGCTACACCTTC	CASSLQDYGYTF
TRBD1	TRBV7-9	.	TRBJ2-7	TGTGCCAGCAGCTTAGGGGACAGATCGCAGTACTTC	CASSLGDRSQYF
TRBD2	TRBV9	.	TRBJ2-3	TGTGCCAGCAGCGCTAGCGGGCTAAGCACAGATACGCAGTATTTT	CASSASGLSTDTQYF
TRBD1	TRBV3-1/TRBV3-2	.	TRBJ1-6	TGTGCCAGCAGCCAAGTGGGCAGGGGGCACTCACCCCTCCACTTT	CASSQVGRGHSPLHF
.	TRBV4-1	.	TRBJ2-1	TGCGCCAGCAGCCAGCACCAAACTAGGGCCTCCTACAATGAGCAGTTCTTC	CASSQHQTRASYNEQFF
TRBD1	TRBV28	.	TRBJ2-7	TGTGCCAGCAGAAGCACAGGGGGCTCGTCCTACGAGCAGTACTTC	CASRSTGGSSYEQYF
TRBD2	TRBV6-2/TRBV6-3	once	TRBJ2-1	TGTGCCAGCAGTTACTCCCCTAGCGGGTCGGGGAATGAGCAGTTCTTC	CASSYSPSGSGNEQFF
TRBD2	TRBV9	.	TRBJ2-2	TGTGCCAGCAGCGTAGGAGCGGGAGGTTCCACCGGGGAGCTGTTTTTT	CASSVGAGGSTGELFF
.	TRBV6-1	.	TRBJ1-1	TGTGCCAGCAGTGAAGCGCGACTGGGGAGGACTGAAGCTTTCTTT	CASSEARLGRTEAFF
.	TRBV28	.	TRBJ1-4	TGTGCCTGCCAAGGGACAATCGACGAAAAACTGTTTTTT	CACQGTIDEKLFF
TRBD1	TRBV5-6	.	TRBJ2-7	TGTGCCAGCAGCGTCCCGGGACAGGGGCCCGAGCAGTACTTC	CASSVPGQGPEQYF
.	TRBV9	.	TRBJ1-4	TGTGCCAGCAGCGTCGGGGGGGTGCCTAATGAAAAACTGTTTTTT	CASSVGGVPNEKLFF
TRBD2	TRBV19	.	TRBJ2-3	TGTGCCAGTAGTATCCCCCTAGCGGGAGCGGATACGCAGTATTTT	CASSIPLAGADTQYF
TRBD1	TRBV10-3	.	TRBJ1-1	TGTGCCATCAGCCAGGAGAGGGGGCCGAACACTGAAGCTTTCTTT	CAISQERGPNTEAFF
TRBD2	TRBV28	.	TRBJ2-7	TGTGCCAGCAGGCCTCTAGCGGGAGCTTCCTACGAGCAGTACTTC	CASRPLAGASYEQYF
TRBD1	TRBV7-2	.	TRBJ1-1	TGTGCCAGCAGCCCGAACTCCCCAATCGGACAGGGGGCTGAAGCTTTCTTT	CASSPNSPIGQGAEAFF
TRBD1	TRBV19	.	TRBJ2-2	TGTGCCAGTAGCCCCGGGACAGCGAACACCGGGGAGCTGTTTTTT	CASSPGTANTGELFF
.	TRBV11-2	.	TRBJ2-7	TGTGCCAGCAGCTTAGACAGGGTACACGAGCAGTACTTC	CASSLDRVHEQYF
.	TRBV27	.	TRBJ1-1	TGTGCCAGCAGTTTCGGGGTGAGCACTGAAGCTTTCTTT	CASSFGVSTEAFF
.	TRBV7-2	.	TRBJ1-4	TGTGCCAGCAGCTTAGGGGGAGCTAATGAAAAACTGTTTTTT	CASSLGGANEKLFF
TRBD1	TRBV28	.	TRBJ1-3	TGTGCCAGCACCGCAGGGGGCCTAACCTCTGGAAACACCATATATTTT	CASTAGGLTSGNTIYF
.	TRBV6-5	.	TRBJ2-4	TGTGCCAGCAGTTACTCCAGGGGGGACATTCAGTACTTC	CASSYSRGDIQYF
TRBD2	TRBV5-4	.	TRBJ2-1	TGTGCCAGCAGCTTGGGGGGCGGGAGCGCGGGCAATGAGCAGTTCTTC	CASSLGGGSAGNEQFF
TRBD2	TRBV6-2/TRBV6-3	.	TRBJ2-1	TGTGCCAGCAGTTACGGGGTGGGACTAGCGGGTGGGAATGAGCAGTTCTTC	CASSYGVGLAGGNEQFF
.	TRBV28	.	TRBJ2-4	TGTGCCAGCCTCTCTATAGCCAAAAACATTCAGTACTTC	CASLSIAKNIQYF
TRBD1	TRBV28	.	TRBJ2-2	TGTGCCAGCAGCCCAACCGACAGGGCAACCGGGGAGCTGTTTTTT	CASSPTDRATGELFF
TRBD1	TRBV29-1	.	TRBJ2-3	TGCAGCGTTGGTCGACAGGGGGCATCGGATACGCAGTATTTT	CSVGRQGASDTQYF
.	TRBV9	.	TRBJ2-2	TGTGCCAGCAGCGGCGGACGGGGCGGGGAGCTGTTTTTT	CASSGGRGGELFF
TRBD1	TRBV28	.	TRBJ2-7	TGTGCCAGCAGGGGGACAGGAACCTACGAGCAGTACTTC	CASRGTGTYEQYF
TRBD1	TRBV10-2	.	TRBJ1-4	TGCGCCAGCAGGGACAGGGGGCAGTCTAATGAAAAACTGTTTTTT	CASRDRGQSNEKLFF
.	TRBV4-3	once	TRBJ1-6	TGCGCCAGCAGTTTCACAGGGAGCTATAATTCACCCCTCCACTTT	CASSFTGSYNSPLHF
.	TRBV5-1	.	TRBJ2-7	TGCGCCAGCAGCGCAAGCCCGCAGGGGGAGCAGTACTTC	CASSASPQGEQYF
.	TRBV5-6	.	TRBJ2-2	TGTGCCAGCAGCTTCGGACAACCCACCGGGGAGCTGTTTTTT	CASSFGQPTGELFF
.	TRBV9	.	TRBJ2-4	TGTGCCAGCAGCGTAGTGTCTTGGACAGTTGATGTAGACATTCAGTACTTC	CASSVVSWTVDVDIQYF
.	TRBV27	.	TRBJ1-2	TGTGCCAGCAGTTCGATCAGGGGCAACTATGGCTACACCTTC	CASSSIRGNYGYTF